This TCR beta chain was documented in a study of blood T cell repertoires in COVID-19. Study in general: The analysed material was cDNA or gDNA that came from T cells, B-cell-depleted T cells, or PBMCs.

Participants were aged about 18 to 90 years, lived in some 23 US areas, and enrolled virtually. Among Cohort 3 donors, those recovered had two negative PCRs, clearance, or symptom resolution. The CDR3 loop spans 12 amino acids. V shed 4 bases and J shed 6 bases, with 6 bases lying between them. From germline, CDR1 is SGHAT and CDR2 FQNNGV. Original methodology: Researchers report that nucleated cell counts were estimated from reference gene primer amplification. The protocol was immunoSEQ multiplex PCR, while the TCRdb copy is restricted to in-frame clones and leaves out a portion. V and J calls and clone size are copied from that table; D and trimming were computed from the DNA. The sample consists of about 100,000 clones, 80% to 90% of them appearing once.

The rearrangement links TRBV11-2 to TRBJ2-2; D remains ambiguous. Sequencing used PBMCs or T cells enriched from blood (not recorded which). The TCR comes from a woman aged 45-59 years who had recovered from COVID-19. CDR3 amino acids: CASSSPAGELFF. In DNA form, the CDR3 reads TGTGCCAGCAGCTCCCCGGCCGGGGAGCTGTTTTTT.